The clone carrying this TCR beta chain was seen once. TCR beta chains were sequenced at survey level with immunoSEQ. Here immunoSEQ multiplex PCR was the method, and the copy in TCRdb shows in-frame clones only, minus some. Of around 50,000 clones in the sample, over 85% were seen once. V lost 4 bases and J 1 base, leaving 8 bases between the germline ends. There are 13 residues in the CDR3. The germline CDR1 and CDR2 sequences are SQVTM and ANQGSEA. J is TRBJ2-1 and V is TRBV29-1; no definite D call. The TCR was taken from a middle-aged man with rheumatoid arthritis. Sequenced input: PBMCs. CDR3 nucleotides: TGCAGCGTTGTGTTCAGATCCTACAATGAGCAGTTCTTC. Its translation: CSVVFRSYNEQFF.